Sequencing of this T cell receptor beta chain was carried out in a study of regulatory T cells in long-lasting Graves disease. Overall study context: Under 3 months of antithyroid drugs had been taken by newly diagnosed Graves' patients. Study-wide points: Favored gene segments in persistent disease were TRBV28, TRBJ1-2 and TRBJ2-5.

TCR beta libraries were built with iRepertoire HTBI primers and Arm-PCR of CDR3 regions. MiXCR was run by TCRdb on the multiplex PCR reads, yielding one entry per CDR3 protein. This table holds around 400,000 distinct CDR3 sequences, around 15% found once. Germline V lookup: CDR1 MDHEN, CDR2 SYDVKM. The length of the CDR3 is 12 residues. As for time point: newly diagnosed GD, antithyroid drugs for less than 3 months. RNA extracted from PBMCs served as the sequencing template. A remark on this clonotype: The antigen is not known. This likely stems from a read error, as it lies one base from a far larger clone.

The TCR comes from a female donor with Graves disease. The material was peripheral blood mononuclear cells (PBMCs), obtained at new diagnosis, from a patient treated with antithyroid drugs. The chain joins TRBV28 to TRBJ1-1, with a tentative D call TRBD1 (5 bases). CDR3 nucleotides: TGTGCCAACAGTCAGGGGAACACTGAAGCTTTCTTT. Amino acid sequence: CANSQGNTEAFF.